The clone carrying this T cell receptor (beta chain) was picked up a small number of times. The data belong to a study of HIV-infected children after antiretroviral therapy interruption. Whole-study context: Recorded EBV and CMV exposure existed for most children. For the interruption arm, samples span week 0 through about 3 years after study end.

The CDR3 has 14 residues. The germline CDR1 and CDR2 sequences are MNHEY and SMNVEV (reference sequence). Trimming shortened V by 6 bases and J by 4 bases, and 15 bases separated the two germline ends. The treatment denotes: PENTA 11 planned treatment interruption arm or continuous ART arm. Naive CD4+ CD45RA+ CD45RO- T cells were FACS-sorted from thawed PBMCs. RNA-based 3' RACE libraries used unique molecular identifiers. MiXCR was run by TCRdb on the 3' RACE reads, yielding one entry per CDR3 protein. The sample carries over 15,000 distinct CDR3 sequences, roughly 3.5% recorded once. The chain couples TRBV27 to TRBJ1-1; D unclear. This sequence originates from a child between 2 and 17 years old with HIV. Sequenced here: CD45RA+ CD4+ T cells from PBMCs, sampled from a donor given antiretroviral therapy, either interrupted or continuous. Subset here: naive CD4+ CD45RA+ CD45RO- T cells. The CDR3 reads CASSTNKVFTEAFF. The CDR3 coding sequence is TGTGCCAGCAGCACAAATAAGGTGTTCACTGAAGCTTTCTTT.